A single sample is the source of the 24 T cell receptor beta chains below, sequenced in a study of blood T cell repertoires in COVID-19. Method: immunoSEQ multiplex PCR; TCRdb's copy keeps in-frame clones and lacks some. In the table there are about 160,000 clones, about nine tenths of which are singletons. The sequencing sample was made of peripheral blood. Source of these receptors: a man younger than 30 with acute or convalescent COVID-19.

The V gene is TRBV12-3 or TRBV12-4, the J gene TRBJ1-1; D ambiguous. Trimming removed 7 bases at V and 5 bases at J, with 11 bases between. CDR3 length equals 12 residues. The CDR3: CASTDGGTEAFF. CDR3 bases: TGTGCCAGCACCGACGGCGGTACTGAAGCTTTCTTT.

The chain recombines TRBV5-5 with TRBJ1-1, with 7 bases fitting TRBD1. CDR3 length equals 14 residues. From germline, CDR1 is SGHKS and CDR2 YYEKEE (reference sequence). The trim removed 4 bases at V and 1 base at J, leaving 4 bases unmatched. The CDR3 loop is CASSLGQANTEAFF. The CDR3 coding sequence is TGTGCCAGCAGCCTAGGACAGGCGAACACTGAAGCTTTCTTT.

This clone was observed a single time. This sequence joins TRBV18 and TRBJ2-7, with 7 nucleotides matching TRBD2. Trimming took 6 bases from V and 0 from J; bases not matched to a gene: 5. The CDR3 loop spans 14 amino acids. CDR1 is KGHSH, CDR2 LQKENI, per germline. The CDR3 bases are TGTGCCAGCTCTCCCATAGCGGGCTCCTACGAGCAGTACTTC. Amino acid sequence: CASSPIAGSYEQYF.

The chain has TRBV7-9 and TRBJ2-2; D not resolved. The CDR3 is 12 amino acids. Germline V gene data show CDR1 as SEHNR and CDR2 as FQNEAQ (reference sequence). Trimming took 1 base from V and 7 from J, leaving 4 bases between them. The CDR3 here is CASSLDSGELFF. DNA of the CDR3: TGTGCCAGCAGCTTAGATAGCGGGGAGCTGTTTTTT. Using reference TRBV7-9 and TRBJ2-2 for the parts outside the CDR3, the full variable domain is DTGVSQNPRHKITKRGQNVTFRCDPISEHNRLYWYRQTLGQGPEFLTYFQNEAQLEKSRLLSDRFSAERPKGSFSTLEIQRTEQGDSAMYLCASSLDSGELFFGEGSRLTVL.

This chain links TRBV19 with TRBJ1-1; 7 bases line up with TRBD1. Trimming cost V 6 bases and J 0 bases; bases outside gene matches: 13. The germline V gene has CDR1 LNHDA and CDR2 SQIVND (reference sequence). The CDR3 has 17 residues. CDR3 residues: CASSPLTGTVMNTEAFF. CDR3 nucleotide sequence: TGTGCCAGTAGCCCGCTCACCGGGACAGTTATGAACACTGAAGCTTTCTTT.

This chain connects TRBV7-9 to TRBJ1-2; TRBD1 is a possible D gene (5 bases). Trimming took off 0 bases at V and 8 bases at J, with 25 bases between the two ends. The CDR3 contains 18 residues. Germline CDR1 SEHNR, CDR2 FQNEAQ (reference sequence). Here the CDR3 reads CASSLAHPGRKLHWGYTF. CDR3 sequence (DNA): TGTGCCAGCAGCTTAGCGCACCCAGGGCGAAAACTCCACTGGGGCTACACCTTC.

V usage is TRBV21-1 and J usage is TRBJ1-5; no check of the table's D call, TRBD1, against the DNA was made. TRBV21-1 is an annotated pseudogene. This CDR3 is built from 15 residues. CDR3 nucleotides: TGTGCCAGCAGCGCCCGGACAGATAGCAATCAGCCCCAGCATTTT. Amino acid sequence: CASSARTDSNQPQHF.

The CDR3 DNA sequence: TGTGCCAGCAGTTTATCGGACCCCAGGGCCTCGCCCATACCCGTCTCCTACGAGCAGTACTTC. Its protein product is CASSLSDPRASPIPVSYEQYF. This sequence joins TRBV27 and TRBJ2-7, with D possibly being TRBD1 (5 bases). The V and J ends lost 0 bases and 0 bases respectively, with 27 bases between them. This CDR3 region has 21 residues. Germline loops: CDR1 MNHEY, CDR2 SMNVEV (reference sequence).

The chain carries TRBV9 and TRBJ1-2; tentative D call: TRBD1 (5 bases). Per the germline V gene, CDR1 is SGDLS and CDR2 is YYNGEE. The CDR3 sequence is 17 residues long. Trimming cost V 0 bases and J 4 bases, with 19 bases left between them. CDR3 in DNA: TGTGCCAGCAGCGTAGACCCAGGGCCCACCCTTTCCTATGGCTACACCTTC. The encoded protein is CASSVDPGPTLSYGYTF.

The chain recombines TRBV6-1 with TRBJ2-1; 7 nucleotides agree with TRBD2. The CDR3 is 15 residues long. Trimming removed 1 base from V and 4 bases from J; junction bases left unmatched: 4. The V gene's germline CDR1 is MNHNS and CDR2 SASEGT. CDR3: CASSEDWGGYNEQFF. The CDR3 DNA is TGTGCCAGCAGTGAAGACTGGGGGGGTTACAATGAGCAGTTCTTC.

The V gene is TRBV2, the J gene TRBJ2-5; weak D call: TRBD1 (6 bases). CDR3 length: 18 residues. Between the trimmed V and J ends, which lost 4 bases and 1 base, there was a span of 22 bases. Per the germline V gene, CDR1 is SNHLY and CDR2 is FYNNEI. This CDR3 is CASSGEGGFRTVQETQYF. In DNA, the CDR3 is TGTGCCAGCAGTGGGGAAGGGGGATTTCGGACAGTCCAAGAGACCCAGTACTTC.

This chain joins TRBV29-1 and TRBJ1-2; D call uncertain. This CDR3 contains 12 residues. The germline V and J ends were trimmed by 3 bases and 4 bases, with 9 bases remaining between them. The germline CDR1 and CDR2 sequences are SQVTM and ANQGSEA. CDR3 bases: TGCAGCGTTGAGTGGGGAGCCTATGGCTACACCTTC. Protein: CSVEWGAYGYTF.

The V gene is TRBV5-4, the J gene TRBJ2-7; TRBD1 aligns across 9 bases. This CDR3 region has 14 residues. Germline lookup yields CDR1 SGHNT and CDR2 YYREEE (reference sequence). V lost 0 bases to trimming and J lost 5 bases; unmatched junction nucleotides: 3. CDR3 DNA: TGTGCCAGCAGCTTGGGGGACAGGGTCCACGAGCAGTACTTC. Amino acids: CASSLGDRVHEQYF.

The rearrangement links TRBV23-1 to TRBJ1-4; 9 bases agree with TRBD1. TRBV23-1 is marked as an open reading frame, function uncertain. The CDR3 is 19 residues long. Germline trimming cut 4 bases from V and 4 bases from J; bases unmatched to any gene: 16. The CDR3 loop reads CASSRQMNRGPRFNEKLFF. In nucleotides, the CDR3 is TGCGCCAGCAGTCGTCAGATGAACAGGGGGCCCCGATTTAATGAAAAACTGTTTTTT.

The V gene is TRBV30, the J gene TRBJ2-2, with D perhaps TRBD1 (5 bases). V lost 0 bases, J lost 2 bases, and 10 bases lay in between. The CDR3 contains 15 residues. Germline values: CDR1 GTSNPN, CDR2 SVGIG (reference sequence). CDR3 in amino acids: CAWSVMGQNTGELFF. The CDR3 coding sequence is TGTGCCTGGAGTGTAATGGGGCAAAACACCGGGGAGCTGTTTTTT.

This rearrangement joins TRBV19 to TRBJ1-5; 8 bases are a match to TRBD1. Germline assignment: CDR1 LNHDA and CDR2 SQIVND (reference sequence). Losses at the gene ends were 1 base for V and 2 bases for J; bases not matched to a gene: 4. This CDR3 is built from 16 residues. CDR3 sequence (DNA): TGTGCCAGTAGTATAGGCCCGACAGGGGGCAATCAGCCCCAGCATTTT. Residues: CASSIGPTGGNQPQHF.

The chain is built from TRBV5-6 and TRBJ2-7, with 7 positions matching TRBD1. The CDR3 length is 17 residues. CDR1 and CDR2 (germline): SGHDT, YYEEEE. V was pared by 0 bases and J by 5 bases, with 14 bases of the junction left unmatched. This CDR3 is CASSLVGGAGSVHEQYF. In DNA form, the CDR3 reads TGTGCCAGCAGCTTGGTAGGGGGCGCAGGTTCGGTACACGAGCAGTACTTC.

The chain carries TRBV19 and TRBJ1-5; D ambiguous. Germline lookup yields CDR1 LNHDA and CDR2 SQIVND (reference sequence). This CDR3 has 16 residues. V was cut by 5 bases and J by 4 bases, with 18 bases left in between. The chain's CDR3 is CASSALNPVENQPQHF. The CDR3 DNA is TGTGCCAGTAGTGCCCTCAATCCAGTGGAGAATCAGCCCCAGCATTTT.

This clone turned up a few times. This sample includes further DNA sequences coding for the same CDR3. V gene TRBV19 combines with J gene TRBJ1-2; TRBD1 matches 11 bases. The CDR3 covers 13 residues. From germline, CDR1 is LNHDA and CDR2 SQIVND (reference sequence). The ends lost 6 bases at V and 7 bases at J; junction bases unmatched: 4. CDR3 region: CASSGQGAGGYTF. The DNA of the CDR3 is TGTGCCAGTAGCGGACAGGGGGCAGGTGGCTACACCTTC. The full variable domain, rest sourced from reference TRBV19 and TRBJ1-2, is DGGITQSPKYLFRKEGQNVTLSCEQNLNHDAMYWYRQDPGQGLRLIYYSQIVNDFQKGDIAEGYSVSREKKESFPLTVTSAQKNPTAFYLCASSGQGAGGYTFGSGTRLTVV.

This chain joins TRBV30 and TRBJ2-1; TRBD2 aligns across 10 bases. CDR1 GTSNPN and CDR2 SVGIG come from the germline V gene (reference sequence). This CDR3 is 16 amino acids long. CDR3 sequence: CATESLAGRSYNEQFF. The CDR3 DNA reads TGTGCTACCGAGTCACTAGCGGGACGGTCCTACAATGAGCAGTTCTTC.

This clone was seen once. The CDR3 DNA sequence: TGCAGCGTTGAATTGAGTGACTCTACAACTAATGAAAAACTGTTTTTT. This encodes CSVELSDSTTNEKLFF. The gene calls are TRBV29-1 and TRBJ1-4; D unresolved. Per germline, CDR1 SQVTM and CDR2 ANQGSEA. The CDR3 sequence is 16 residues long. The V end lost 2 bases, the J end lost 0 bases, and 13 bases lay between the germline ends.

The J gene is TRBJ1-2, the V gene TRBV9, with 10 nucleotides matching TRBD1. Trimming at V came to 3 bases and at J to 3 bases, leaving 8 bases not matched to a gene. CDR1 and CDR2 from the germline V gene are SGDLS and YYNGEE. The CDR3 runs to 16 residues. CDR3 nucleotide sequence: TGTGCCAGCAGCGACCCGACAGGGGGCGCTCACTATGGCTACACCTTC. It encodes CASSDPTGGAHYGYTF.

The chain couples TRBV1 to TRBJ1-4; TRBD1, the D gene given by the table, was not confirmed from the DNA. TRBV1 is listed as a pseudogene. The CDR3 loop spans 18 amino acids. The CDR3 sequence is CTSSPRTVGRATNEKLFF. CDR3 bases: TGCACCAGCAGCCCAAGGACAGTCGGAAGAGCAACTAATGAAAAACTGTTTTTT.

This clone was detected many times. The gene calls are TRBV4-1 and TRBJ2-2; TRBD1 might be the D (5 bases). The ends were cut back, 3 bases at V and 4 bases at J, with 12 bases in the middle. There are 15 residues in the CDR3. The germline V gene encodes CDR1 MGHRA and CDR2 YSYEKL. Here the CDR3 DNA reads TGCGCCAGCAGCCACAGGGAAGTCGGCACCGGGGAGCTGTTTTTT. This encodes CASSHREVGTGELFF.